This paragraph reports one T cell receptor beta chain. The sample comes from a study of blood T cell repertoires in COVID-19. Source study methods: Counts of nucleated cells, estimated from reference gene primer amplification, were obtained. Clones were sequenced by immunoSEQ multiplex PCR, and TCRdb holds only the in-frame ones, with some missing. D and trimming were read from the DNA, whereas the V and J calls and clone size are those reported in that table. The sample lists about 140,000 clones, roughly four fifths occurring once. Per germline, CDR1 SGHKS and CDR2 YYEKEE (reference sequence). Trimming stripped 1 base from V and 7 bases from J, with 15 bases between. The CDR3 runs to 14 residues.

The V gene is TRBV5-5, the J gene TRBJ2-7; possibly TRBD2 for D (6 bases). The source of this sequence is a woman between 45 and 65 years old with acute COVID-19. Sequencing was performed on PBMCs or T cells enriched from blood (not recorded which). The DNA for the CDR3 is TGTGCCAGCAGCTTGTACCCGGGAGCTGGGGAGCAGTACTTC. Protein sequence: CASSLYPGAGEQYF. The whole variable domain, filled in from reference TRBV5-5 and TRBJ2-7, reads DAGVTQSPTHLIKTRGQQVTLRCSPISGHKSVSWYQQVLGQGPQFIFQYYEKEERGRGNFPDRFSARQFPNYSSELNVNALLLGDSALYLCASSLYPGAGEQYFGPGTRLTVT.